A single sample gave rise to the 18 T cell receptor beta chains below, sequenced in a study of blood T cells in healthy people across ages (dated by TCRdb to about 2015). Library construction relied on 5' RACE. Sequenced using an Illumina HiSeq 2500. A second PCR of roughly 7 to 12 cycles was run with a J-beta primer mix and a sample-barcoded 5' primer. TCRdb reran the public reads through fastp at Q25 and MiXCR, keeping productive beta chains. Entries are consolidated by CDR3 protein sequence, retaining the most common genes and DNA. The sample table contains roughly 1.5 million distinct CDR3 sequences; only one count was recorded for 40% to 45% of them. The ten top clones hold approximately 4% of the sample. Specimen: blood. Source of these receptors: a woman aged 18 to 35 in good health.

The chain employs TRBV27 and TRBJ2-1; 9 bases match TRBD2. Judging by the DNA end, TRBJ2-7 fits better; the J call may be wrong. The length of the CDR3 is 14 residues. CDR1 MNHEY and CDR2 SMNVEV come from the germline V gene (reference sequence). The CDR3 bases are TGTGCCAGCAGGCGGGAGGGATCCTACAATGAGCAGTACTTC. This gives the protein CASRREGSYNEQYF.

V usage is TRBV25-1 and J usage is TRBJ2-1; weak D call: TRBD1 (6 bases). Trimming left V 2 bases short and J 4 bases short, with 15 bases between. The CDR3 spans 16 residues. Per germline, CDR1 MGHDK and CDR2 SYGVNS. This CDR3 reads CASSEPDRMRYNEQFF. The CDR3 DNA follows: TGTGCCAGCAGTGAACCTGACAGGATGAGATACAATGAGCAGTTCTTC.

This clonotype appeared once. One base away lies a much larger clone, so this may be a sequencing read error. This chain links TRBV7-3 with TRBJ2-6, with D possibly matching TRBD1 (6 bases). The CDR3 is 16 amino acids. Germline values: CDR1 SGHTA, CDR2 FQGTGA. CDR3 sequence: CANSEPRGTGANVLTF. CDR3 bases: TGTGCCAACAGCGAACCCAGGGGAACTGGGGCCAACGTCCTGACTTTC.

This clonotype was seen once. This sequence joins TRBV10-2 and TRBJ1-2, with D unclear. V lost 8 bases, J lost 0 bases, and 10 bases lay in between. The length of the CDR3 is 13 residues. The V gene's germline CDR1 is WSHSY and CDR2 SAAADI. The CDR3 coding sequence is TGCGCCAGCCTCCTGGTTCCTAACTATGGCTACACCTTC. Translation gives CASLLVPNYGYTF.

This chain joins TRBV4-1 and TRBJ2-7, with D unclear. Germline V gene sequence: CDR1 MGHRA, CDR2 YSYEKL. The V end was cut by 1 base, the J end by 1 base, with 14 bases between. The CDR3 is 16 amino acids. The CDR3: CASSQVTAVPSYEQYF. Here the CDR3 DNA reads TGCGCCAGCAGCCAAGTAACGGCTGTACCTTCCTACGAGCAGTACTTC.

This clonotype is a singleton in its sample. The gene calls are TRBV7-2 and TRBJ2-1; 15 nucleotides align to TRBD2. CDR1 is SGHTA and CDR2 is FQGNSA in the germline V gene. With 4 bases clipped from V and 8 bases from J, the junction kept 9 bases outside the gene matches. CDR3 size: 17 residues. In nucleotides, the CDR3 is TGTGCCAGCAGCTCCCCCGGTGGGACTAGCGGGGGGCATGAGCAGTTCTTC. It is translated as CASSSPGGTSGGHEQFF. Combining the CDR3 with reference TRBV7-2 and TRBJ2-1 gives the whole variable domain GAGVSQSPSNKVTEKGKDVELRCDPISGHTALYWYRQSLGQGLEFLIYFQGNSAPDKSGLPSDRFSAERTGGSVSTLTIQRTQQEDSAVYLCASSSPGGTSGGHEQFFGPGTRLTVL.

The chain recombines TRBV28 with TRBJ2-2; D perhaps matches TRBD2 (5 bases). Germline loops: CDR1 MDHEN, CDR2 SYDVKM. The V gene lost 3 bases and the J gene lost 7 bases, with 9 bases spanning the gap. The CDR3 covers 13 residues. The CDR3 loop reads CASSFGAVGELFF. The CDR3 region has the DNA TGTGCCAGCAGTTTCGGAGCGGTCGGGGAGCTGTTTTTT.

This clonotype has more than one count but fewer than ten. This chain connects TRBV6-6 to TRBJ2-3, with unresolved D. CDR1 is MNHNY and CDR2 is SVGAGI in the germline V gene (reference sequence). The V gene lost 6 bases and the J gene lost 4 bases, with 11 bases spanning the gap. The CDR3 covers 13 residues. In nucleotides, the CDR3 is TGTGCCAGCAGCCGGCGTGGTGCAGATACGCAGTATTTT. Protein: CASSRRGADTQYF.

This clonotype was recorded at least ten times. The V gene is TRBV4-3, the J gene TRBJ1-5; the D gene is possibly TRBD1 (5 bases). Germline V gene lookup returns CDR1 LGHNA and CDR2 YSLEER. The V gene lost 0 bases and the J gene lost 2 bases, with 11 bases spanning the gap. This CDR3 contains 16 residues. Written as DNA, the CDR3 is TGCGCCAGCAGCCAAGACTGGGCGGGACGCAATCAGCCCCAGCATTTT. This sequence encodes CASSQDWAGRNQPQHF.

The chain couples TRBV29-1 to TRBJ2-3; 10 bases match TRBD2. The CDR3 sequence is 15 residues long. Germline CDR1 reads SQVTM; CDR2 reads ANQGSEA. V was pared by 7 bases and J by 4 bases, with 11 bases of the junction left unmatched. The CDR3 spells CSGEKAGGSADTQYF. CDR3 in DNA: TGCAGCGGGGAGAAAGCGGGAGGGTCGGCAGATACGCAGTATTTT.

The rearrangement uses TRBV7-6 and TRBJ2-5; possibly TRBD2 for D (5 bases). Germline CDR1 SGHVS, CDR2 FNYEAQ. Trimming shortened V by 1 base and J by 5 bases, and 11 bases separated the two germline ends. The length of the CDR3 is 14 residues. The CDR3 coding sequence is TGTGCCAGCAGCTTAGTTGAGAGAGGGGAGACCCAGTACTTC. Amino acids: CASSLVERGETQYF.

CDR3 nucleotide sequence: TGCAGCGCCGAGGGGAAGCCGGCGGGAGGGCCTCGAGAGCAGTACTTC. Translating gives CSAEGKPAGGPREQYF. The chain is built from TRBV29-1 and TRBJ2-4; TRBD2 aligns across 9 bases. This CDR3 is built from 16 residues. Per the germline V gene, CDR1 is SQVTM and CDR2 is ANQGSEA. J gave up 13 bases and V 7 bases, and 23 bases lay outside the gene matches.

This clonotype was recorded many times. V and J are TRBV20-1 and TRBJ2-3; weak D call: TRBD1 (5 bases). V was pared by 6 bases and J by 8 bases, with 12 bases between. The CDR3 length is 11 residues. Germline V CDR1 and CDR2: DFQATT, SNEGSKA (reference sequence). The CDR3 DNA is TGCAGTGCAAGCAGGGATGGTACGCAGTATTTT. Encoded protein: CSASRDGTQYF.

This rearrangement joins TRBV5-6 to TRBJ2-7; 8 positions match TRBD2. With V trimmed by 2 bases and J by 7 bases, 14 bases remained unmatched. Germline V gene data show CDR1 as SGHDT and CDR2 as YYEEEE. The CDR3 contains 16 residues. The CDR3 DNA follows: TGTGCCAGCAGCTTAAGCGGGAGTACTCCGTACAATGAGCAGTACTTC. Amino acid sequence: CASSLSGSTPYNEQYF. The variable domain in full, completed from reference TRBV5-6 and TRBJ2-7, reads DAGVTQSPTHLIKTRGQQVTLRCSPKSGHDTVSWYQQALGQGPQFIFQYYEEEERQRGNFPDRFSGHQFPNYSSELNVNALLLGDSALYLCASSLSGSTPYNEQYFGPGTRLTVT.

The CDR3 sequence: CAISHSNQPQHF. Written as DNA, the CDR3 is TGTGCCATCAGCCATAGCAATCAGCCCCAGCATTTT. The chain employs TRBV10-3 and TRBJ1-5; D remains unclear. The germline V gene encodes CDR1 ENHRY and CDR2 SYGVKD. The CDR3 extends over 12 amino acids. With 6 bases removed from V and 0 bases from J, the gap between germline ends came to 3 bases.

The chain carries TRBV7-9 and TRBJ2-3; a possible D gene is TRBD1 (5 bases). The CDR3 has 16 amino acids. CDR1 is SEHNR and CDR2 is FQNEAQ in the germline V gene (reference sequence). Trimming left V 6 bases short and J 2 bases short, with 18 bases between. CDR3 sequence (DNA): TGTGCCAGCAGGGGCCGTGGACAACGGACCACAGATACGCAGTATTTT. It encodes CASRGRGQRTTDTQYF.

This clonotype was recorded only once. V gene TRBV3-1 combines with J gene TRBJ2-7; 14 nucleotides agree with TRBD2. Germline CDR1 reads LGHDT; CDR2 reads YNNKEL (reference sequence). V shed 5 bases and J 2 bases; nucleotides not matched to a gene: 8. There are 17 residues in the CDR3. The CDR3 coding sequence is TGTGCCAGCAGCAGACGACTAGCGGGGGGGACTGCCTACGAGCAGTACTTC. The encoded protein is CASSRRLAGGTAYEQYF.

The chain employs TRBV9 and TRBJ2-1, with D perhaps being TRBD1 or TRBD2 (5 bases each). Germline V lookup: CDR1 SGDLS, CDR2 YYNGEE. The CDR3 has 13 amino acids. V dropped 3 bases and J dropped 9 bases, with 13 bases sitting between them. This chain's CDR3 is CASSALRGREQFF. The CDR3 DNA is TGTGCCAGCAGCGCCCTTAGGGGACGTGAGCAGTTCTTC. Supplemented by reference TRBV9 and TRBJ2-1, the full variable domain reads DSGVTQTPKHLITATGQRVTLRCSPRSGDLSVYWYQQSLDQGLQFLIQYYNGEERAKGNILERFSAQQFPDLHSELNLSSLELGDSALYFCASSALRGREQFFGPGTRLTVL.